These T cell receptor beta chains were read from a single sample in a study of blood T cells in healthy people across ages. MiXCR was run by TCRdb on the 5' RACE reads, yielding one entry per CDR3 protein. This sample has about 1,000,000 distinct CDR3 sequences; 45% occur once, and the top ten carry over 15%. The sequencing input was blood. Every receptor here comes from a woman aged 55-75 years in good health. Both conserved end residues are part of each CDR3. The D gene is left open where the match is weak. Clone size is given for some rows only: seen once, a few or many times, or a class if the clone is expanded.

V gene	J gene	D gene	clone size	CDR3 DNA	CDR3 protein
TRBV30	TRBJ2-7	NA	once	TGTGCCTGGAGCCGGCGGGGACAGCCCTACGAGCAGTACTTC	CAWSRRGQPYEQYF
TRBV28	TRBJ2-7	NA	NA	TGTGCCAGCAGTTCCCTACGACAGGATTGGTACGAGCAGTACTTC	CASSSLRQDWYEQYF
TRBV10-3	TRBJ2-3	NA	few	TGTGCCATCAGTGGACAGGATAGCACAGATACGCAGTATTTT	CAISGQDSTDTQYF
TRBV27	TRBJ2-6	NA	once	TGTGCCAGCAGTTCATATGGCCCGGGTTCTGGGGCCAACGTCCTGACTTTC	CASSSYGPGSGANVLTF
TRBV4-2	TRBJ2-7	NA	few	TGTGCCAGCAGCCAAGATCCCACCGGACTGGCCTCCTACGAGCAGTACTTC	CASSQDPTGLASYEQYF
TRBV28	TRBJ2-3	TRBD2	NA	TGTGCCAGCAGTTTGACGACCGGGACTAGCGGGAGGGCCCTCGTAGATACGCAGTATTTT	CASSLTTGTSGRALVDTQYF
TRBV6-6	TRBJ1-1	TRBD1	few	TGTGCCAGCAGTTACCCCCGGGACAGTGAAGCTTTCTTT	CASSYPRDSEAFF
TRBV3-1	TRBJ2-3	TRBD2	few	TGTGCCAGCAGCCAAGATCGAAGCGGGAGTTTCTCTAGCACAGATACGCAGTATTTT	CASSQDRSGSFSSTDTQYF
TRBV3-1	TRBJ1-1	NA	NA	TGTGCCAGCAGCCAGGGACACTTAGAAGCTTTCTTT	CASSQGHLEAFF
TRBV4-1	TRBJ2-5	NA	once	TGCGCCAGCAGCCAAGTGGTGGAGTTGGCCTACGGGCAGTACTTC	CASSQVVELAYGQYF
TRBV10-3	TRBJ2-4	NA	few	TGTGCCATACTGGACAGGGTCACGGGGGGGGAGCAGTACTTC	CAILDRVTGGEQYF
TRBV7-2	TRBJ2-5	NA	NA	TGTGCCAGCAGCTTTTACGACGGAATGGAGCAGTACTTC	CASSFYDGMEQYF
TRBV10-3	TRBJ2-1	TRBD2	NA	TGTGCCATCAGTGAGTCCCTAGCGGGAGTTCGGGTTTACAATGAGCAGTTCTTC	CAISESLAGVRVYNEQFF
TRBV4-2	TRBJ1-2	NA	few	TGTGCCAGCAGCCAAGCCCGAGAGCTATCGAACTATGGCTACACCTTC	CASSQARELSNYGYTF
TRBV5-1	TRBJ2-1	NA	NA	TGCGCCAGCAGCCGGGGTGGGGGTGAGCAGTTCTTC	CASSRGGGEQFF
TRBV10-3	TRBJ2-1	TRBD2	many	TGTGCCATCAGTGAGTCGGCTAGCGGAAGCTCCTACAATGAGCAGTTCTTC	CAISESASGSSYNEQFF
TRBV3-1	TRBJ2-7	TRBD2	NA	TGTGCCAGCAGCCAAGTTCGCGGGAGCCTCCACGAGCAGTACTTC	CASSQVRGSLHEQYF
TRBV27	TRBJ2-7	NA	once	TGTGCCAGCAGTTTGACCGAGGGGCCCTACGAGCAGTACTTC	CASSLTEGPYEQYF
TRBV28	TRBJ2-1	NA	NA	TGTGCCAGCAGTTTGGGTGCAATAGCGGCCTCCTACAATGAGCAGTTCTTC	CASSLGAIAASYNEQFF
TRBV7-3	TRBJ2-3	NA	NA	TGTGCCAGCAGCCGGCGGGGGCGCCACCCAGATACGCAGTATTTT	CASSRRGRHPDTQYF
TRBV7-2	TRBJ2-1	TRBD2	NA	TGTGCCAGCAGCCCGCCCGGGACTAGCGTATACAATGAGCAGTTCTTC	CASSPPGTSVYNEQFF
TRBV6-6	TRBJ1-5	NA	NA	TGTGCCAGCAGAGCACGACAGATAAATCAGCCCCAGCATTTT	CASRARQINQPQHF
TRBV29-1	TRBJ2-5	NA	many	TGCAGCGTTGAGCCCACGTACCAAGAGACCCAGTACTTC	CSVEPTYQETQYF
TRBV6-2/TRBV6-3	TRBJ2-1	TRBD2	few	TGTGCCAGCAGTTCCACTAGCGGGAGAGACTACAATGAGCAGTTCTTC	CASSSTSGRDYNEQFF
TRBV6-1	TRBJ2-5	TRBD1	NA	TGTGCCAGCAGTGAATGGGAGGACAGGGGGGGCCAAGAGACCCAGTACTTC	CASSEWEDRGGQETQYF
TRBV29-1	TRBJ2-1	NA	NA	TGCAGCGTCGATTTTGGGGTGGGGAATGAGCAGTTCTTC	CSVDFGVGNEQFF
TRBV5-1	TRBJ1-2	NA	few	TGCGCCAGCAGCGGGACACGTAACTATGGCTACACCTTC	CASSGTRNYGYTF
TRBV5-1	TRBJ2-1	NA	few	TGCGCCAGCAGCTTGGGGGAGCTCCGGGATGAGCAGTTCTTC	CASSLGELRDEQFF
TRBV29-1	TRBJ2-7	TRBD2	NA	TGCAGCGTTGAATTAGGACTAGCGGGAGGTTCCTACGAGCAGTACTTC	CSVELGLAGGSYEQYF
TRBV6-6	TRBJ2-1	NA	NA	TGTGCCAGCAGTATGCCCGGGACTCAGGGAGATGAGCAGTTCTTC	CASSMPGTQGDEQFF
TRBV27	TRBJ2-7	NA	NA	TGTGCCGGCAGTCCAACCTCTATGGACACCCAGGGTTACGAGCAGTACTTC	CAGSPTSMDTQGYEQYF
TRBV4-2	TRBJ2-7	NA	NA	TGTGCCAGCAGCCAAGAGGTAGCGTTGAGCTCCTACGAGCAGTACTTC	CASSQEVALSSYEQYF
TRBV7-2	TRBJ2-5	NA	once	TGTGCCAGCAGCGGCGTAGGGGCAGAGACCCAGTACTTC	CASSGVGAETQYF
TRBV28	TRBJ1-1	TRBD1	NA	TGTGCCAGCAGTCTTACAGGGGTAGGGAAAACGGAAGCTTTCTTT	CASSLTGVGKTEAFF
TRBV27	TRBJ2-5	NA	NA	TGTGCCAGCAGTTCCAAGGGGTACAGAAAAGAGACCCAGTACTTC	CASSSKGYRKETQYF
TRBV19	TRBJ2-3	TRBD2	few	TGTGCCAGTAGTATGCTAGCGGGAGGCGTCACAGATACGCAGTATTTT	CASSMLAGGVTDTQYF
TRBV5-1	TRBJ2-3	NA	NA	TGCGCCAGCAGCTTGGCCGCCCAGACAGATACGCAGTATTTT	CASSLAAQTDTQYF
TRBV6-2/TRBV6-3	TRBJ1-1	NA	once	TGTGCCAGCAGTTACTCGTCTGATGAAGCTTTCTTT	CASSYSSDEAFF
TRBV15	TRBJ2-2	TRBD2	few	TGTGCCACCAGCATGACTAGCCGCACCGGGGAGCTGTTTTTT	CATSMTSRTGELFF
TRBV4-1	TRBJ1-2	NA	few	TGCGCCAGCAGCCAAGATGCGGGGGCCAGCGGTGGCTACACCTTC	CASSQDAGASGGYTF
TRBV29-1	TRBJ2-1	NA	few	TGCAGCGTTGATAGGCGGCTCGGCAATGAGCAGTTCTTC	CSVDRRLGNEQFF